This T cell receptor beta chain was sequenced in a study of blood T cell repertoires in COVID-19. CDR1 and CDR2 (germline): SGHNT, YYREEE (reference sequence). This CDR3 spans 14 amino acids. Trimming removed 4 bases from V and 9 bases from J; junction bases left unmatched: 12. In this sample, this clone turned up once. Two negative PCRs, clearance, or symptom resolution characterized the recovered Cohort 3 donors. Original data processing: Reference gene primer amplification gave nucleated cell count estimates. Method: immunoSEQ multiplex PCR; TCRdb's copy keeps in-frame clones and lacks some. V and J calls and clone size are given by that table; D and trimming were obtained from the DNA. The data show 220,000 or so clones, around 83% seen once.

This sequence joins TRBV5-4 and TRBJ1-1; 7 nucleotides line up with TRBD1. This clonotype originated in a woman between 40 and 50 years old who had recovered from COVID-19. Sequenced sample: PBMCs or T cells enriched from blood (not recorded which). DNA for the CDR3: TGTGCCAGCAGCGAACTCGGGACAGTCTGGAAAGCTTTCTTT. Translation: CASSELGTVWKAFF. The full variable domain, completed using reference TRBV5-4 and TRBJ1-1, is ETGVTQSPTHLIKTRGQQVTLRCSSQSGHNTVSWYQQALGQGPQFIFQYYREEENGRGNFPPRFSGLQFPNYSSELNVNALELDDSALYLCASSELGTVWKAFFGQGTRLTVV.